A single sample gave rise to the 10 T cell receptor beta chains below, sequenced in a study of monozygotic twins with cystic fibrosis. Assay: immunoSEQ multiplex PCR; the TCRdb copy retains only in-frame clones and omits some. The sample includes tens of thousands of clones, roughly 90% of them seen just once. Sequencing was carried out using blood. Receptor source: a girl aged 2-15 years with cystic fibrosis.

CDR3 DNA: TGTGCCAGCAGCGAACGAATGGACAGGGACGGCTACACCTTC. Protein: CASSERMDRDGYTF. V usage is TRBV13 and J usage is TRBJ1-2; 8 bases map to TRBD1. The CDR3 consists of 14 residues. The V gene's germline CDR1 is PRHDT and CDR2 FYEKMQ (reference sequence). Unmatched junction bases numbered 10, after V lost 5 bases and J lost 8 bases.

The table lists this clone with a few counts. The rearrangement links TRBV9 to TRBJ1-2; TRBD1 aligns across 9 bases. Looked up from germline, CDR1 is SGDLS and CDR2 is YYNGEE. Unmatched junction bases numbered 7, after V lost 4 bases and J lost 6 bases. This CDR3 has 14 residues. For the CDR3, the DNA is TGTGCCAGCAGCCCCCGGACAGGGGTCGATGGCTACACCTTC. This encodes CASSPRTGVDGYTF.

The chain has TRBV7-2 and TRBJ1-5, with TRBD1 matching 10 bases. V lost 4 bases and J lost 4; bases outside the gene matches: 7. Germline V CDR1 and CDR2: SGHTA, FQGNSA. The CDR3 has 16 amino acids. The CDR3 is CASSSPDRGRNQPQHF. CDR3 DNA sequence: TGTGCCAGCAGCTCACCCGACAGGGGGCGAAATCAGCCCCAGCATTTT.

The chain joins TRBV5-4 to TRBJ2-3; 10 bases match TRBD2. CDR1 and CDR2 from the germline V gene are SGHNT and YYREEE (reference sequence). V lost 4 bases, J lost 1 base, and 9 bases stayed unmatched. The CDR3 extends over 17 amino acids. The DNA for the CDR3 is TGTGCCAGCAGCCACCCCGGAAGCGGGGGGGGCACAGATACGCAGTATTTT. It yields the protein CASSHPGSGGGTDTQYF.

V is TRBV12-5 and J is TRBJ1-1; D unclear. This CDR3 is 18 amino acids long. Germline values: CDR1 LGHNT, CDR2 FRNRAP. V was trimmed by 0 bases and J by 1 base, leaving 18 bases between them. The CDR3 loop is CASGLVQIPFPGNTEAFF. The DNA of the CDR3 is TGTGCTAGTGGTTTGGTACAGATCCCCTTTCCAGGGAACACTGAAGCTTTCTTT.

The J gene is TRBJ1-5, the V gene TRBV19; D uncertain. The CDR3 totals 17 residues. V lost 10 bases, J lost 0 bases, and 22 bases lay in between. Germline CDR1 is LNHDA and CDR2 is SQIVND (reference sequence). The DNA for the CDR3 is TGTGCCACCTCGATGACGTATGCTACTGATAGCAATCAGCCCCAGCATTTT. Protein sequence: CATSMTYATDSNQPQHF.

The chain has TRBV19 and TRBJ1-6, with 7 bases fitting TRBD1. The junction had 5 bases not matched to a gene; V was cut back by 7 bases and J by 8 bases. CDR1 and CDR2 (germline): LNHDA, SQIVND (reference sequence). The CDR3 spans 13 residues. The CDR3 here is CASTRQGDSPLHF. In DNA form, the CDR3 reads TGTGCCAGTACCCGACAGGGAGATTCACCCCTCCACTTT.

The chain combines TRBV5-1 with TRBJ2-3, with D possibly TRBD2 on 5 matching bases. The CDR3 is made up of 16 amino acids. V was shortened by 4 bases and J by 2 bases, with 17 bases between the two germline ends. Germline V CDR1 and CDR2: SGHRS, YFSETQ. The CDR3 DNA is TGCGCCAGCAGCGGAATAGCGTCGAGCTTCACAGATACGCAGTATTTT. It is translated as CASSGIASSFTDTQYF.

The chain uses TRBV11-3 and TRBJ2-7, with D tentatively TRBD1 (6 bases). Looked up from germline, CDR1 is SGHNT and CDR2 is YENEEA. Trimming removed 5 bases from V and 1 base from J, with 12 bases in between. The CDR3 runs 14 residues. The DNA of the CDR3 is TGTGCCAGCAGCGCAGAAGGACAGTCCTACGAGCAGTACTTC. This sequence encodes CASSAEGQSYEQYF.

The rearrangement joins TRBV19 to TRBJ2-3, with 8 bases identical to TRBD2. Germline loops: CDR1 LNHDA, CDR2 SQIVND (reference sequence). This CDR3 contains 13 residues. With 10 bases clipped from V and 3 bases from J, the junction kept 6 bases outside the gene matches. CDR3 residues: CATLAGMTDTQYF. The CDR3 bases are TGTGCCACTTTAGCGGGGATGACAGATACGCAGTATTTT.